The rows below give T cell receptor beta chains drawn from one sample of a study of regulatory T cells in long-lasting Graves disease. TCRdb reprocessed the multiplex PCR reads via MiXCR and lists one record per CDR3 protein. This table holds fewer than 600,000 distinct CDR3 sequences, under 25% found once. This sample comprised peripheral blood mononuclear cells (PBMCs), obtained when the disease was refractory, from a patient treated with antithyroid drugs. Receptor source: a female donor with Graves disease. Each CDR3 is given with its conserved first and last residue. Fields, in order: J gene, clone size, D gene, V gene, CDR3 protein, CDR3 DNA. D genes are given only for firm matches. The listing skips clone size in some rows; elsewhere it reads once, few, many or a size class.

>TRBJ2-1|-|TRBD2|TRBV11-2
CASALASGINEQFF
TGTGCCAGCGCTCTGGCTAGCGGGATTAATGAGCAGTTCTTC
>TRBJ2-5|many|TRBD1|TRBV20-1
CSAPLSGQETQYF
TGCAGTGCTCCCCTTTCGGGACAGGAGACCCAGTACTTC
>TRBJ1-1|many|-|TRBV2
CASSGTGGLGAFF
TGTGCCAGCAGCGGGACGGGCGGTTTGGGGGCTTTCTTT
>TRBJ1-2|-|TRBD1|TRBV12-3/TRBV12-4
CASSLILTGDFYGYTF
TGTGCCAGCAGTTTAATCTTAACAGGGGATTTCTATGGCTACACCTTC
>TRBJ1-4|many|-|TRBV7-8
CASSLEAGEDEKLFF
TGTGCCAGCAGCTTAGAGGCGGGCGAAGACGAAAAACTGTTTTTT
>TRBJ2-3|few|-|TRBV7-2
CASSRTGTRTDTQYF
TGTGCCAGCAGCAGAACCGGGACACGCACAGATACGCAGTATTTT
>TRBJ2-5|few|-|TRBV5-6
CASRRLGRETQYF
TGTGCCAGCAGGAGATTGGGTAGAGAGACCCAGTACTTC
>TRBJ1-1|-|TRBD1|TRBV5-1
CASSLDRGRPEAFF
TGCGCCAGCAGCTTGGATAGGGGGCGGCCTGAAGCTTTCTTT
>TRBJ2-2|few|TRBD1|TRBV19
CASSRHPGQEPTGELFF
TGTGCCAGTAGTAGACATCCGGGACAGGAACCCACCGGGGAGCTGTTTTTT
>TRBJ2-5|many|-|TRBV28
CASSWRTGQETQYF
TGTGCCAGCAGTTGGCGCACAGGCCAAGAGACCCAGTACTTC
>TRBJ1-2|few|-|TRBV7-2
CASSLAVRQKGTF
TGTGCCAGCAGCTTAGCGGTCAGGCAGAAGGGAACCTTC
>TRBJ2-3|-|TRBD1|TRBV28
CASSLRDRSTDTQYF
TGTGCCAGCAGTCTCCGGGACAGGTCCACAGATACGCAGTATTTT
>TRBJ2-3|once|-|TRBV12-3/TRBV12-4
CASSLQRNPPPDTQYF
TGTGCCAGCAGTTTACAGCGGAACCCTCCTCCAGATACGCAGTATTTT
>TRBJ2-1|-|-|TRBV2
CAARRGAYGYNEQFF
TGTGCCGCACGGAGAGGGGCTTACGGATACAATGAGCAGTTCTTC
>TRBJ2-7|few|-|TRBV7-9
CASRGGLGQYF
TGTGCCAGCAGGGGGGGATTGGGGCAGTACTTC
>TRBJ1-1|many|-|TRBV6-1
CASRKQGLNTEAFF
TGTGCCAGCAGGAAACAGGGCTTGAACACTGAAGCTTTCTTT
>TRBJ1-6|few|-|TRBV28
CATSVSSYNSPLHF
TGTGCCACCAGCGTTAGCTCCTATAATTCACCCCTCCACTTT
>TRBJ1-1|few|TRBD1|TRBV5-6
CASSLGTAETFF
TGTGCCAGCAGCTTAGGGACAGCTGAGACTTTCTTT
>TRBJ2-7|-|-|TRBV28
CASSTGPRQTYEQYF
TGTGCCAGCAGCACGGGACCAAGACAAACCTACGAGCAGTACTTC
>TRBJ2-7|-|-|TRBV20-1
CSALGRTSYEQYF
TGCAGTGCACTCGGGCGGACCTCCTACGAGCAGTACTTC
>TRBJ1-2|many|TRBD1|TRBV28
CASSSPGQGAGYGYTF
TGTGCCAGCAGCTCTCCCGGACAGGGGGCAGGCTATGGCTACACCTTC
>TRBJ2-7|-|TRBD1|TRBV14
CASSQGTGIVYEQYF
TGTGCCAGCAGCCAAGGGACAGGGATCGTCTACGAGCAGTACTTC
>TRBJ2-3|once|TRBD2|TRBV5-1
CASGLSGGSTDTQYF
TGCGCCAGCGGCTTAAGCGGGGGTAGCACAGATACGCAGTATTTT
>TRBJ1-2|-|-|TRBV29-1
CSAKEILGAGYTF
TGCAGCGCCAAAGAAATTCTCGGTGCTGGCTACACCTTC
>TRBJ2-7|-|-|TRBV6-2/TRBV6-3
CASSKTALLISYEQYF
TGTGCCAGCAGCAAAACGGCCCTGCTCATTTCCTACGAGCAGTACTTC
>TRBJ2-3|-|TRBD2|TRBV9
CASSVAGSGSIDTQYF
TGTGCCAGCAGCGTAGCTGGAAGCGGGAGTATAGATACGCAGTATTTT
>TRBJ2-1|-|TRBD2|TRBV6-2/TRBV6-3
CASRNHGEGLGNEQFF
TGTGCCAGCAGGAATCATGGGGAGGGCCTAGGAAATGAGCAGTTCTTC
>TRBJ2-7|-|-|TRBV2
CASSYSGISYEQYF
TGTGCCAGCAGTTACTCGGGGATCTCCTACGAGCAGTACTTC
>TRBJ1-2|few|-|TRBV3-1
CASSQDPRVNGYTF
TGTGCCAGCAGCCAAGACCCCAGGGTAAATGGCTACACCTTC
>TRBJ1-2|many|-|TRBV7-2
CASSRSGPANYGYTF
TGTGCCAGCAGCCGCTCAGGCCCAGCTAACTATGGCTACACCTTC
>TRBJ2-7|many|TRBD2|TRBV20-1
CSARETSGRIHEQYF
TGCAGTGCTAGGGAAACTAGCGGGAGGATCCACGAGCAGTACTTC
>TRBJ1-2|few|-|TRBV7-2
CASSLGLGNHGYTF
TGTGCCAGCAGCTTAGGATTGGGGAACCATGGCTACACCTTC
>TRBJ2-5|many|-|TRBV20-1
CSATVAGETQYF
TGCAGTGCTACTGTTGCAGGAGAGACCCAGTACTTC
>TRBJ2-7|few|-|TRBV6-1
CASRPTGSMSHEQYF
TGTGCCAGCAGACCCACAGGGTCCATGAGCCACGAGCAGTACTTC
>TRBJ2-6|-|-|TRBV19
CASTGTGANVLTF
TGTGCCAGTACCGGGACTGGGGCCAACGTCCTGACTTTC
>TRBJ1-1|few|-|TRBV20-1
CSARDTGLGPEAFF
TGCAGTGCTAGAGATACAGGGCTTGGCCCTGAAGCTTTCTTT
>TRBJ2-4|-|TRBD2|TRBV6-1
CASSTGTSGVVAKNIQYF
TGTGCCAGCAGTACCGGGACTAGTGGTGTTGTGGCCAAAAACATTCAGTACTTC
>TRBJ2-5|many|-|TRBV28
CASRPSGTFRETQYF
TGTGCCAGCAGACCCTCGGGCACATTTAGGGAGACCCAGTACTTC
>TRBJ2-4|few|TRBD2|TRBV7-2
CASSFGGGRAENIQYF
TGTGCCAGCAGCTTCGGCGGCGGGAGGGCAGAAAACATTCAGTACTTC
>TRBJ1-6|many|TRBD1|TRBV28
CASSPTGTAGNSPLHF
TGTGCCAGCAGTCCCACCGGGACAGCGGGGAATTCACCCCTCCACTTT
>TRBJ2-5|many|-|TRBV12-5
CASGLVNFETQYF
TGTGCTAGTGGTTTGGTAAACTTTGAGACCCAGTACTTC
>TRBJ2-3|-|-|TRBV6-2/TRBV6-3
CATSLQSFLGDTQYF
TGTGCCACCAGTTTACAGTCCTTCCTCGGGGATACGCAGTATTTT
>TRBJ2-3|-|TRBD2|TRBV7-2
CASSFGTRRGTQYF
TGTGCCAGCAGCTTCGGGACTAGAAGGGGTACGCAGTATTTT
>TRBJ2-2|many|-|TRBV12-3/TRBV12-4
CASSLAGANTGELFF
TGTGCCAGCAGTTTGGCAGGGGCGAACACCGGGGAGCTGTTTTTT
>TRBJ2-5|-|-|TRBV19
CASSMPDYAAQYF
TGTGCCAGTAGTATGCCGGATTATGCGGCCCAGTACTTC
>TRBJ1-4|few|-|TRBV19
CASSILLREKLFF
TGTGCCAGTAGTATTTTGTTACGTGAAAAACTGTTTTTT
>TRBJ2-5|many|-|TRBV5-1
CASSLEGETQYF
TGTGCCAGCAGCTTAGAGGGGGAGACCCAGTACTTC
>TRBJ1-6|-|-|TRBV30
CAWTRGSNSPLHF
TGTGCCTGGACTCGGGGCAGTAATTCACCCCTCCACTTT
>TRBJ1-4|many|-|TRBV3-1
CASSPPGAETPNEKLFF
TGTGCCAGCAGCCCCCCGGGAGCTGAAACGCCGAATGAAAAACTGTTTTTT
>TRBJ1-6|-|-|TRBV9
CASSVEGSNSPLHF
TGTGCCAGCAGCGTAGAGGGGTCCAATTCACCCCTCCACTTT
>TRBJ1-1|-|TRBD1|TRBV10-3
CAITPAGDREAFF
TGTGCCATCACCCCCGCGGGGGACAGGGAGGCTTTCTTT
>TRBJ2-7|-|-|TRBV6-4
CASSDRDFSYEQYF
TGTGCCAGCAGTGACCGGGACTTCTCCTACGAGCAGTACTTC
>TRBJ1-5|few|-|TRBV7-2
CASSSRQSNQPQHF
TGTGCCAGCAGCTCCCGACAGAGCAATCAGCCCCAGCATTTT